Listed here is a single T cell receptor beta chain. What it binds is not known. The listed genes are named as in mouse. From the germline J gene comes the end of the CDR3, since the read stops 4 residues before it. The identical CDR3 is also encoded by other nucleotide sequences in the sample. Researchers sorted pooled cutaneous lymph node cells on the basis of CD4, CD8alpha, NKG2D, NKG2ACE and other markers. Reverse transcribed after extraction, RNA yielded cDNA as the sequencing template. Sequencing was performed with immunoSEQ multiplex PCR; in TCRdb, only in-frame clones are kept and a portion is missing. The sample contains about 300,000 clones, none of them singletons. The data are from a study of CD8+ T cells in alopecia areata. Background on the study: Approximately 7-11-week-old female C3H/HeJ mice were grafted with skin from spontaneously alopecic approximately 6-12-month-old C3H/HeJ graft donors. Study results and caveats: Compared with mice, patients displayed less clear TCR sharing, possibly for HLA-related reasons.

The CDR3 has 15 amino acids. With V trimmed by 1 base and J by 3 bases, 2 bases remained unmatched. CDR1 is GKSSPN, CDR2 SITVG, per germline. This sequence originates from a C3H/HeJ mouse with alopecia areata. The strain's MHC type: H2-k. The V gene is TRBV31, the J gene TRBJ2-2; TRBD1 matches 10 bases. The sample consisted of CD4+ T cells sorted from a lymph node. The covered CDR3 bases are TGTGCCTGGAGTCGACAGGGGGCGGACACCGGG. This sequence encodes CAWSRQGADTG. In full, the CDR3 reads CAWSRQGADTGQLYF.